This T cell receptor (beta chain) was found in a study of OX40 agonist ivuxolimab in advanced cancers. V gave up 5 bases and J gave up 7 bases, with 9 bases separating them. The CDR3 loop spans 12 amino acids. The V gene's germline CDR1 is ENHRY and CDR2 SYGVKD. Measured with immunoSEQ multiplex PCR; TCRdb has only the in-frame clones, and not every one. Among around 84,000 clones listed, about 90% were seen once. The sequence was obtained from an adult with an advanced solid tumor such as melanoma, head and neck, liver or kidney cancer. J is TRBJ2-1 and V is TRBV10-3, with a tentative D call TRBD2 (6 bases). The material sequenced was CD4+ or CD8+ T cells sorted from blood, taken in a trial of the OX40 agonist ivuxolimab. This CDR3 reads CAISPTSNEQFF. DNA of the CDR3: TGTGCCATCAGTCCGACTAGTAATGAGCAGTTCTTC.